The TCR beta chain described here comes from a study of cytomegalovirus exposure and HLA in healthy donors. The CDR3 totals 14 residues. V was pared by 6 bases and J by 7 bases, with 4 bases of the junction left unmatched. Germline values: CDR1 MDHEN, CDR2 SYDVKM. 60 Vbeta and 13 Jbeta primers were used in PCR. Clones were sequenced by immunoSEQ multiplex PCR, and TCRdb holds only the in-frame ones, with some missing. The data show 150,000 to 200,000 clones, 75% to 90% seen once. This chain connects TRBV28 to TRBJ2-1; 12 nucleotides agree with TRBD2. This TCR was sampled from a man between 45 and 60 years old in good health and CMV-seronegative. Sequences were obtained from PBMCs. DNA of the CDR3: TGTGCCAGCAGCCGACTAGCGGGAGTAAATGAGCAGTTCTTC. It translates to CASSRLAGVNEQFF.